The sequence of this T cell receptor beta chain was determined in a study of T-cell reconstitution after alpha-beta-depleted transplantation in children. Study results and caveats: T-cell numbers and diversity, one year after transplant, stemmed largely from T cells that were newly produced. Surviving recipient cells, namely T cells and thymic progenitors, were the source of high day-60 TCRbeta diversity in some patients. Expanded graft clones numbering several hundred reportedly gave rise to alpha-beta T cells about two months after transplant.

CDR1 is MNHEY and CDR2 is SVGEGT in the germline V gene. The CDR3 has 15 amino acids. Unique molecular identifiers featured in how the TCRbeta library was prepared. TCRdb used MiXCR to reprocess the PCR reads, holding one entry per CDR3 protein. Among about 58,000 distinct CDR3 sequences listed, 40% to 45% were seen once. Turning to this clonotype: Its antigen is not identified. One end of the junction fails to match germline, which may point to a read error.

The TCR originated in a male patient between 10 and 17 years old who had a stem cell transplant for acute lymphoblastic leukemia, so the T cells may come from the graft donor. V is TRBV6-2 or TRBV6-3 and J is TRBJ2-7; D could derive from TRBD1 or TRBD2 (5 bases each). This specimen was PBMCs, mostly from graft donor cells, taken 360 days after TCRalphabeta/CD19-depleted stem cell transplant. The CDR3 sequence: CASSYEGRPTYQQYF. As DNA, the CDR3 is TGTGCCAGCAGTTACGAGGGGCGTCCCACCTACCAGCAGTACTTC.